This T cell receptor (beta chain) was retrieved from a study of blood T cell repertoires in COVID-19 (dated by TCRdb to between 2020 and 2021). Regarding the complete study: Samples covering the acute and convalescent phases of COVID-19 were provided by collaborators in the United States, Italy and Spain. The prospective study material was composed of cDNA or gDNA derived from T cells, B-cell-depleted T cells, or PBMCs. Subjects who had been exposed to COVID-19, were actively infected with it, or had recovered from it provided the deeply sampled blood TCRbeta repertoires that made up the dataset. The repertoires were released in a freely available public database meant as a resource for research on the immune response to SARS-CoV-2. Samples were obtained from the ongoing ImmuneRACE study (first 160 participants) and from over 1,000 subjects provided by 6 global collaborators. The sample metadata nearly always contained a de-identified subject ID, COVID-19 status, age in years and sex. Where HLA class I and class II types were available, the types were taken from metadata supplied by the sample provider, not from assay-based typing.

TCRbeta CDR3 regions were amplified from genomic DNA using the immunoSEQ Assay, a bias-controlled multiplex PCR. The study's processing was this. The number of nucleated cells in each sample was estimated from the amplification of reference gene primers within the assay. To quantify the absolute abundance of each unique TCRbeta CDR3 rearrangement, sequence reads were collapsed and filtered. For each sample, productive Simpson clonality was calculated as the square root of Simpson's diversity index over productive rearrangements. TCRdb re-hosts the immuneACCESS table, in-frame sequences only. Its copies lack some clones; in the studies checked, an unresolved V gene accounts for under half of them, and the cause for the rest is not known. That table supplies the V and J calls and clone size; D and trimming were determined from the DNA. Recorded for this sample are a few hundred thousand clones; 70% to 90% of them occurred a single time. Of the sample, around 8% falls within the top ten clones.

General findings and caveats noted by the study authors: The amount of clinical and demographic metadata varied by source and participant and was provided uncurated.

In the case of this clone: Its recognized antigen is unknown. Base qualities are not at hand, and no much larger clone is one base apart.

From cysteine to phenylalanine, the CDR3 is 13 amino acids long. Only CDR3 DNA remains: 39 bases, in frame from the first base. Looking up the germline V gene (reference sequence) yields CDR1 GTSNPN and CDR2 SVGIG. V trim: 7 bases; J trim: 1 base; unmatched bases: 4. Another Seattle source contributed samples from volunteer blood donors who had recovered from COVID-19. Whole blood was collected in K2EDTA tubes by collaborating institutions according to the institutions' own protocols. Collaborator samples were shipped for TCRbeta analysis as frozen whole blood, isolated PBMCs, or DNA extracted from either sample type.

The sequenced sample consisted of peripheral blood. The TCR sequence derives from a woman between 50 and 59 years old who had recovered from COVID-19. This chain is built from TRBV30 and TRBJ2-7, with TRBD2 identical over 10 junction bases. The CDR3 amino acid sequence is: CASSSGSSYEQYF. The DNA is TGTGCCTCATCTAGCGGGAGTTCCTACGAGCAGTACTTC.